A single sample gave rise to the 18 T cell receptor beta chains below, sequenced in a study of CD8+CD57+ T cells in acquired aplastic anemia. The TCR beta profiling, which covered VDJ combination and CDR3 sequence, was carried out using genomic DNA as the template. One entry per CDR3 protein, called by TCRdb with MiXCR from the reads. In the table there are about 260,000 distinct CDR3 sequences, roughly 82% of which are singletons. Patients chosen for sequencing had CD8+CD57+ cells that had expanded, as shown by flow cytometry. Sequenced sample: sorted CD4+, CD8+, or CD8+CD57+ T cells (not recorded which) from PBMCs. All receptors derive from a human donor with aplastic anemia.

V usage is TRBV9 and J usage is TRBJ2-1; no clear D. Trimming removed 3 bases from V and 9 bases from J, with 22 bases in between. The V gene's germline CDR1 is SGDLS and CDR2 YYNGEE. CDR3 size: 16 residues. CDR3: CASSEGSDTQQFEQFF. In nucleotides, the CDR3 is TGTGCCAGCAGCGAAGGGTCAGATACGCAGCAGTTTGAGCAGTTCTTC.

This clonotype is a singleton in its sample. This chain links TRBV2 with TRBJ2-3, with D unclear. The closer fit of TRBJ1-5 to the DNA end suggests the J call may be wrong. Germline V gene sequence: CDR1 SNHLY, CDR2 FYNNEI. The length of the CDR3 is 14 residues. In DNA, the CDR3 is TGTGCCAGCAGCTTAGCGGAAAGTCCCGAGCCCCAGCATTTT. Translation gives CASSLAESPEPQHF.

This clonotype was counted ten times or more. The gene calls are TRBV2 and TRBJ2-1; tentative D call: TRBD2 (5 bases). V was shortened by 4 bases and J by 7 bases, with 17 bases between the two germline ends. CDR1 SNHLY and CDR2 FYNNEI come from the germline V gene. The CDR3 covers 15 residues. The CDR3 sequence is CASSGYGLPSNEQFF. DNA for the CDR3: TGTGCCAGCAGTGGGTACGGACTCCCCTCGAATGAGCAGTTCTTC.

This clonotype was observed a handful of times. J is TRBJ2-7 and V is TRBV7-6; 8 positions match TRBD2. V dropped 5 bases and J dropped 5; count of bases not matched to a gene: 8. CDR3 size: 14 residues. CDR1 and CDR2 from the germline V gene are SGHVS and FNYEAQ. The CDR3 spells CASSTGGGLNEQYF. The CDR3 DNA is TGTGCCAGCAGCACTGGCGGGGGGCTCAACGAGCAGTACTTC. Based on the CDR3 plus reference TRBV7-6 and TRBJ2-7, the full variable domain is GAGVSQSPRYKVTKRGQDVALRCDPISGHVSLYWYRQALGQGPEFLTYFNYEAQQDKSGLPNDRFSAERPEGSISTLTIQRTEQRDSAMYRCASSTGGGLNEQYFGPGTRLTVT.

This clonotype has a count of ten or more. The DNA of the CDR3 is TGTGCCAGCAGCTTAGCCGGGAACTCACGCAATGAGCAGTTCTTC. Translated, it gives CASSLAGNSRNEQFF. The chain carries TRBV11-2 and TRBJ2-1, with D possibly being TRBD2 (5 bases). V was cut by 1 base and J by 6 bases, with 13 bases left in between. The CDR3 contains 15 residues. The germline V gene encodes CDR1 SGHAT and CDR2 FQNNGV.

This chain uses TRBV20-1 with TRBJ1-2; no clear D gene. The CDR3 loop spans 13 amino acids. V was trimmed by 1 base and J by 8 bases, leaving 14 bases between them. Germline CDR1 reads DFQATT; CDR2 reads SNEGSKA (reference sequence). CDR3 coding DNA: TGCAGTGCTAGAGTTGAGTCAATTCACGGCTACACCTTC. Protein: CSARVESIHGYTF.

This clonotype was seen just once. The genes are TRBV19 and TRBJ2-7; tentative D call: TRBD1 (5 bases). Germline values: CDR1 LNHDA, CDR2 SQIVND (reference sequence). The length of the CDR3 is 16 residues. The V and J ends lost 6 bases and 8 bases respectively, with 26 bases between them. The CDR3 reads CASRTASQANLAQQYV. Here the CDR3 DNA reads TGTGCCAGTAGGACAGCGAGCCAGGCGAACCTGGCCCAGCAGTACGTC.

The CDR3 sequence: CATFAGGGGGYTF. The CDR3 nucleotides are TGTGCCACCTTCGCAGGGGGCGGAGGTGGCTACACCTTC. The rearrangement joins TRBV5-5 to TRBJ1-2; 8 bases are shared with TRBD1. The trim removed 9 bases at V and 7 bases at J, leaving 11 bases unmatched. Per the germline V gene, CDR1 is SGHKS and CDR2 is YYEKEE (reference sequence). CDR3 length: 13 residues.

For this clonotype: Compared with germline, one end of the junction differs, possibly owing to a read error. The V call is TRBV7-8, the J call TRBJ2-3, with 7 bases aligning to TRBD1. Germline V CDR1 and CDR2: SGHVS, FQNEAQ. CDR3 length equals 14 residues. The CDR3 DNA reads TGTGCCAGCAGCCGAGAGGGGGCCTCCAATGAGCAGTTTTTT. This sequence encodes CASSREGASNEQFF. Combining the CDR3 with reference TRBV7-8 and TRBJ2-3 gives the whole variable domain GAGVSQSPRYKVAKRGQDVALRCDPISGHVSLFWYQQALGQGPEFLTYFQNEAQLDKSGLPSDRFFAERPEGSVSTLKIQRTQQEDSAVYLCASSREGASNEQFFGPGTRLTVL.

This clonotype was seen a single time. This chain connects TRBV11-2 to TRBJ2-3, with 11 bases identical to TRBD2. Germline CDR1 reads SGHAT; CDR2 reads FQNNGV. This CDR3 contains 15 residues. CDR3: CFSSFTSGSGDTQYF. The CDR3 region has the DNA TGTTTCAGCAGCTTCACTAGCGGGAGCGGAGATACGCAGTATTTT.

CDR3 sequence reads: CASSCGRLAYEQYF. CDR3 nucleotides: TGTGCCAGCAGCTGCGGGCGCCTAGCCTACGAGCAGTACTTC. This chain connects TRBV11-1 to TRBJ2-7, with D perhaps TRBD2 (5 bases). The CDR3 is made up of 14 amino acids. Germline V gene sequence: CDR1 SGHAT, CDR2 FQDESV (reference sequence). V gave up 4 bases and J gave up 2 bases, with 12 bases separating them.

V usage is TRBV2 and J usage is TRBJ2-1, with D maybe TRBD1 (5 bases). With 8 bases removed from V and 4 bases from J, the gap between germline ends came to 12 bases. Per the germline V gene, CDR1 is SNHLY and CDR2 is FYNNEI. This CDR3 is built from 13 residues. The CDR3 loop is CASGAASYNEQFF. The CDR3, as DNA: TGTGCCAGCGGGGCAGCTAGTTACAATGAGCAGTTCTTC.

With regard to this clonotype: Compared with germline, one end of the junction differs, possibly owing to a read error. The J gene is TRBJ1-2, the V gene TRBV7-3, with D perhaps matching TRBD1 (6 bases). This CDR3 is built from 13 residues. Germline loops: CDR1 SGHTA, CDR2 FQGTGA. CDR3: CASSLGLAGDYNF. The DNA of the CDR3 is TGTGCCAGCAGCCTAGGCCTTGCAGGGGACTACAACTTC.

The genes are TRBV19 and TRBJ2-3; D ambiguous. Germline values: CDR1 LNHDA, CDR2 SQIVND (reference sequence). V lost 6 bases and J 2 bases, leaving 9 bases between the germline ends. The CDR3 loop spans 13 amino acids. CDR3 bases: TGTGCCAGTAGCCCAGTTGTCACAGATACGCAGTATTTT. Translating gives CASSPVVTDTQYF. Using reference TRBV19 and TRBJ2-3 for the parts outside the CDR3, the full variable domain is DGGITQSPKYLFRKEGQNVTLSCEQNLNHDAMYWYRQDPGQGLRLIYYSQIVNDFQKGDIAEGYSVSREKKESFPLTVTSAQKNPTAFYLCASSPVVTDTQYFGPGTRLTVL.

This chain links TRBV7-2 with TRBJ2-5; 7 positions agree with TRBD2. CDR1 SGHTA and CDR2 FQGNSA come from the germline V gene. J was trimmed by 1 base and V by 3 bases; bases with no gene match: 8. The CDR3 contains 16 residues. The CDR3 sequence: CASSLGQLALQETQYF. In DNA form, the CDR3 reads TGTGCCAGCAGCTTGGGCCAACTAGCGCTCCAAGAGACCCAGTACTTC.

The sample holds a few counts of this clonotype. The chain joins TRBV7-6 to TRBJ2-5; no firm D call. Germline-derived CDR1 and CDR2 are SGHVS and FNYEAQ. The CDR3 totals 15 residues. Trimming removed 3 bases from V and 14 bases from J, with 25 bases in between. The DNA for the CDR3 is TGTGCCAGCAGCTTGAGTTCCTATAATTCACCCCTCCACTACTTC. Translation: CASSLSSYNSPLHYF.

With regard to this clonotype: An end of the junction differs from the germline gene, which may be a read error. The V call is TRBV9, the J call TRBJ2-1; D is perhaps TRBD1 (6 bases). CDR1 SGDLS and CDR2 YYNGEE come from the germline V gene. The CDR3 has 13 residues. CDR3 DNA sequence: TGTGCCAGCAGACAGGGACGGGTGGGAAGTCTGTCCTTC. It specifies CASRQGRVGSLSF.

This clonotype was seen only once. Compared with germline, one end of the junction differs, possibly owing to a read error. V usage is TRBV15 and J usage is TRBJ2-7; D is perhaps TRBD1 (6 bases). The CDR3 is made up of 14 amino acids. CDR1 and CDR2 (germline): LNHNV, YYDKDF (reference sequence). CDR3 amino acids: CATSLEQGSYRHNF. DNA for the CDR3: TGTGCCACCAGCTTGGAACAGGGTTCTTACCGGCACAACTTC.